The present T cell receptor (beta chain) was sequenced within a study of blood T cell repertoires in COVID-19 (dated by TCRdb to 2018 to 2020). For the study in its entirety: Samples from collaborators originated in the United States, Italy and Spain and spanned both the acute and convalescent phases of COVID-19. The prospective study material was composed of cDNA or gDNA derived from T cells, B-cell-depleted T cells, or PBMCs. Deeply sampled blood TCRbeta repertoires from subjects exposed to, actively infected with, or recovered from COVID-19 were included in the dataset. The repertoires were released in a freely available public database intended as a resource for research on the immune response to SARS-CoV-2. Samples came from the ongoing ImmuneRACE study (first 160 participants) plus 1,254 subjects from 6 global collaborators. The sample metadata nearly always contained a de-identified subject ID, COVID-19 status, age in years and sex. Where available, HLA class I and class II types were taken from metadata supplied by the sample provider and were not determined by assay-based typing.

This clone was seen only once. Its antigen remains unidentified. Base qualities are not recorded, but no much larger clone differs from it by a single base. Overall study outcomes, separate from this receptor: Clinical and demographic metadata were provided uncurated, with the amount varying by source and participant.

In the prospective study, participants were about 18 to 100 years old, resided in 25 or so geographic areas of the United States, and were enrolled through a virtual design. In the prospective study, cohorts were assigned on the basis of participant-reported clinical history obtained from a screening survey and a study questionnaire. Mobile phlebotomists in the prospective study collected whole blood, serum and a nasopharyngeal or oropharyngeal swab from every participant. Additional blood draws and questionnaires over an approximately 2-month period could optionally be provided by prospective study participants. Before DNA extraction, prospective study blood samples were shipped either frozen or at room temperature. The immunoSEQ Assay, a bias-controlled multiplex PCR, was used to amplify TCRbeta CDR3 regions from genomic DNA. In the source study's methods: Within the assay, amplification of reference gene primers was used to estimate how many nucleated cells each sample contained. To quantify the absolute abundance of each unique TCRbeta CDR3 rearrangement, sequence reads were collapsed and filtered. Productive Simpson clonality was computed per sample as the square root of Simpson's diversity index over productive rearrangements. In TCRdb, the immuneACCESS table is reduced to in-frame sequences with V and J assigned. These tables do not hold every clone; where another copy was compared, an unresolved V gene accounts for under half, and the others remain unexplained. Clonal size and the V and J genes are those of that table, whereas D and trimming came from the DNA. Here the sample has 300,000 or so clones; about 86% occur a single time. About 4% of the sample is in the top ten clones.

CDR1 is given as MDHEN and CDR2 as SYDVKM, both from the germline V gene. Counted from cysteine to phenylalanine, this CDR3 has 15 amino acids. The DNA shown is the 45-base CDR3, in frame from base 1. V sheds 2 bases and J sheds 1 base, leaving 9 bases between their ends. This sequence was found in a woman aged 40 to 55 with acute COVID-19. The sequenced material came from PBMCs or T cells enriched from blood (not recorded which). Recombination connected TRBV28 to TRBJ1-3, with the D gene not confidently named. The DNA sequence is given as TGTGCCAGCAGTTTAATGGTACAGTCTGGAAACACCATATATTTT. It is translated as CASSLMVQSGNTIYF. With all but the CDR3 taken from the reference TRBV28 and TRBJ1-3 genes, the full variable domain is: DVKVTQSSRYLVKRTGEKVFLECVQDMDHENMFWYRQDPGLGLRLIYFSYDVKMKEKGDIPEGYSVSREKKERFSLILESASTNQTSMYLCASSLMVQSGNTIYFGEGSWLTVV.